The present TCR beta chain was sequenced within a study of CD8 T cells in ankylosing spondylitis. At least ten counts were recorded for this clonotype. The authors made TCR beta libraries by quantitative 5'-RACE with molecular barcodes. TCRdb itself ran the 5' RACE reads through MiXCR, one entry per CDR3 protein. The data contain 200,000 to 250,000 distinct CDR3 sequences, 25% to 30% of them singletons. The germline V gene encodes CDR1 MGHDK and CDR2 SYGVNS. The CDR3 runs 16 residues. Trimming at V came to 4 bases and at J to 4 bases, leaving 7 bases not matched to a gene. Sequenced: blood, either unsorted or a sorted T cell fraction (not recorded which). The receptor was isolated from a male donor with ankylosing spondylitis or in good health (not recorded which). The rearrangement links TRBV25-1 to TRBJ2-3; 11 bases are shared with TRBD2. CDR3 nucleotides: TGTGCCAGCAGTGGAACTAGCGGGAGTCGGTCAGATACGCAGTATTTT. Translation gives CASSGTSGSRSDTQYF.